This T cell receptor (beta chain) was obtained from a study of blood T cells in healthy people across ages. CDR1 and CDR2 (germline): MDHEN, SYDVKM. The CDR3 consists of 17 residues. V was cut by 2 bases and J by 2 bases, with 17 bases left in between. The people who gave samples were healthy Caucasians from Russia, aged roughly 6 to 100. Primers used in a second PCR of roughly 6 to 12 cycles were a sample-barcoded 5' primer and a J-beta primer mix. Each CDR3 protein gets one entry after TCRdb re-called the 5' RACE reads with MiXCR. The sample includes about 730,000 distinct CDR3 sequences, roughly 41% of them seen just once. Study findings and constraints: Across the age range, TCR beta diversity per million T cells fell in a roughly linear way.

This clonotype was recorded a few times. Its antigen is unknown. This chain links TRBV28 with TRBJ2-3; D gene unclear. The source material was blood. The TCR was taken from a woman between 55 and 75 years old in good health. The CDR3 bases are TGTGCCAGCAGTTTAAACGAATTGCGCGGCGTCACAGATACGCAGTATTTT. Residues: CASSLNELRGVTDTQYF. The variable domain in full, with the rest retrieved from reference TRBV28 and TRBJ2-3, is DVKVTQSSRYLVKRTGEKVFLECVQDMDHENMFWYRQDPGLGLRLIYFSYDVKMKEKGDIPEGYSVSREKKERFSLILESASTNQTSMYLCASSLNELRGVTDTQYFGPGTRLTVL.